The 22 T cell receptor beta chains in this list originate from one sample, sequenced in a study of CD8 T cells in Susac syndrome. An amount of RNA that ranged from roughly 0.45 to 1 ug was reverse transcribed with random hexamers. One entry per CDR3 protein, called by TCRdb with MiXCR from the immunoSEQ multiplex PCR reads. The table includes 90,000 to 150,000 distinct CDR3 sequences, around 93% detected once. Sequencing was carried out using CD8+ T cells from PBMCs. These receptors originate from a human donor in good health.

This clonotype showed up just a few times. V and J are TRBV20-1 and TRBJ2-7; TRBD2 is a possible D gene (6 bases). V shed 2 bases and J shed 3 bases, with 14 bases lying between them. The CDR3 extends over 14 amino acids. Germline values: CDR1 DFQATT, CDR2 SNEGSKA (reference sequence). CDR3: CSARILAGIYEQYF. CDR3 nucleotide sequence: TGCAGTGCTAGAATCCTGGCGGGGATCTACGAGCAGTACTTC.

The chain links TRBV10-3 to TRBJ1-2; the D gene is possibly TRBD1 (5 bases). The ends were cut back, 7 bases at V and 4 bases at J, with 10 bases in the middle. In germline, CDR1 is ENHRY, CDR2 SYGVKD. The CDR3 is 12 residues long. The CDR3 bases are TGTGCCATCAAGGTGGGGGGCTATGGCTACACCTTC. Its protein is CAIKVGGYGYTF.

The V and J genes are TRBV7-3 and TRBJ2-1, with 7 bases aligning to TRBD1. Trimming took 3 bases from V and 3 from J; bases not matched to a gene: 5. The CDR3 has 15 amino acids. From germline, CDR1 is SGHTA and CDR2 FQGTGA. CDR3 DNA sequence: TGTGCCAGCAGCTTCGACAGGGATCTCTACAATGAGCAGTTCTTC. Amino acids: CASSFDRDLYNEQFF.

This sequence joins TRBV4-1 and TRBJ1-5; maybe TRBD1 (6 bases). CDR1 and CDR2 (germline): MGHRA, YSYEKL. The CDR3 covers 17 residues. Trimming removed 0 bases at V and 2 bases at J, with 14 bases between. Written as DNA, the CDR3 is TGCGCCAGCAGCCAAGATTTAACCAGGGGCCGCAATCAGCCCCAGCATTTT. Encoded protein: CASSQDLTRGRNQPQHF.

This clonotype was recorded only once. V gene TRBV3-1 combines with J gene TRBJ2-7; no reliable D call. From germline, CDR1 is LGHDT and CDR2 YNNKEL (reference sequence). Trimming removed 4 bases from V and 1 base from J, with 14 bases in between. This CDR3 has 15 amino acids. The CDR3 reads CASSPPPAPSYEQYF. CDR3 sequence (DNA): TGTGCCAGCAGCCCCCCCCCGGCCCCTTCCTACGAGCAGTACTTC.

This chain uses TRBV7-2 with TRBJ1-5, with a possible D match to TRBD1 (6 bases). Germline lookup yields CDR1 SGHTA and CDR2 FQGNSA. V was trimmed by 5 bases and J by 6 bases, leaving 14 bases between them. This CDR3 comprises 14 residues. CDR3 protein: CASSGDRPGQPQHF. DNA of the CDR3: TGTGCCAGCAGCGGCGACAGGCCCGGTCAGCCCCAGCATTTT.

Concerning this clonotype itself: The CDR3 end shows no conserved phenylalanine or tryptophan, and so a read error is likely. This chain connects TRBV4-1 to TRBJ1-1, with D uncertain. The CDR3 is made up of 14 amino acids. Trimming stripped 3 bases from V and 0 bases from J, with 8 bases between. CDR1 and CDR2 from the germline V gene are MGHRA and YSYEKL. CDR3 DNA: TGCGCCAGCAGCCAGGGAAGTTTGAACACTGAAGCTTTCCTT. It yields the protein CASSQGSLNTEAFL.

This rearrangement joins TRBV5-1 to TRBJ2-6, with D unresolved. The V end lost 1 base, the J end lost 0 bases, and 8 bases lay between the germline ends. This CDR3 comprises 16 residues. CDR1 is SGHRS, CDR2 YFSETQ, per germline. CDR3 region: CASSLPQSSGANVLTF. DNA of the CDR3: TGCGCCAGCAGCTTGCCGCAGAGCTCTGGGGCCAACGTCCTGACTTTC.

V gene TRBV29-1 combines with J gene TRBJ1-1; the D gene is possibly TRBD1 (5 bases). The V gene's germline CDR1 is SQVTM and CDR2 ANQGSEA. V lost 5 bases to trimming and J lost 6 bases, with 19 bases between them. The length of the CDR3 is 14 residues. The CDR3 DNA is TGCAGCGTTCGGTCCGGGACGGCAAATTCTGAAGCTTTCTTT. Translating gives CSVRSGTANSEAFF.

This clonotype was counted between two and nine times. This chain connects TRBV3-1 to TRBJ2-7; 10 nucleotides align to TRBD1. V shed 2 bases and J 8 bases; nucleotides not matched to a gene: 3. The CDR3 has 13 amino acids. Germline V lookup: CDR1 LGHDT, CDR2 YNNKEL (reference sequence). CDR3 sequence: CASSQPGQGKQYF. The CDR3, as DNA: TGTGCCAGCAGCCAACCGGGACAGGGGAAGCAGTACTTC.

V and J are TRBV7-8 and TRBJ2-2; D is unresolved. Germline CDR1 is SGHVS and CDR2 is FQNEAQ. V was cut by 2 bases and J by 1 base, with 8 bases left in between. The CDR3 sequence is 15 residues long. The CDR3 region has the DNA TGTGCCAGCAGCTTACAGACGATGAACACCGGGGAGCTGTTTTTT. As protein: CASSLQTMNTGELFF.

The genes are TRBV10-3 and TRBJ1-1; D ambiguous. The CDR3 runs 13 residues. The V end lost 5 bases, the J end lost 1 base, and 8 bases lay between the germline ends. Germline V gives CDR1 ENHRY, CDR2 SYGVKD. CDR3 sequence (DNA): TGTGCCATCAGTTCCGTCGGGAACACTGAAGCTTTCTTT. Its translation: CAISSVGNTEAFF.

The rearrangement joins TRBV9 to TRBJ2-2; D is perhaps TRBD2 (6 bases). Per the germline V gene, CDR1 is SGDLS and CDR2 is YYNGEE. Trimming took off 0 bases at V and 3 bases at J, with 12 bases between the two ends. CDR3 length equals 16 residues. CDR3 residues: CASSVESTGDTGELFF. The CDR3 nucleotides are TGTGCCAGCAGCGTAGAAAGTACGGGGGACACCGGGGAGCTGTTTTTT.

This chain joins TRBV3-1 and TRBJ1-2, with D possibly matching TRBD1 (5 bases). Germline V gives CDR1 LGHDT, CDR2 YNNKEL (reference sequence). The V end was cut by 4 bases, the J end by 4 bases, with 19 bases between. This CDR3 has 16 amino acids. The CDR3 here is CASSPWSVSGGYGYTF. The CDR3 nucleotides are TGTGCCAGCAGCCCCTGGTCGGTCTCCGGGGGCTATGGCTACACCTTC.

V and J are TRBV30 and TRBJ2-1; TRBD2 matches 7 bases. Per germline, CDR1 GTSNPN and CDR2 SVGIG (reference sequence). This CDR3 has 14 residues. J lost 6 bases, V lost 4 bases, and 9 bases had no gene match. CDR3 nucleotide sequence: TGTGCCTGGACTTCGGGCGGGGGACCCAATGAGCAGTTCTTC. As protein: CAWTSGGGPNEQFF.

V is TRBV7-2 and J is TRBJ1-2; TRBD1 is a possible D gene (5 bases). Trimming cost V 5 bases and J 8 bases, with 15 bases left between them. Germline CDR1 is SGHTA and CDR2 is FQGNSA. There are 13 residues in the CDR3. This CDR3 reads CASSEGVTAGYTF. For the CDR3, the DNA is TGTGCCAGCAGCGAAGGGGTGACAGCGGGCTACACCTTC.

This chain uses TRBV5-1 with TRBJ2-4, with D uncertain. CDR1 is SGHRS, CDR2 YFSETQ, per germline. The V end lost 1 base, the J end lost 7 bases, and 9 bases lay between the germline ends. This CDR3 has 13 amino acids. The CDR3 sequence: CASSLPESNIQYF. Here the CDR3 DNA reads TGCGCCAGCAGCTTGCCGGAAAGCAACATTCAGTACTTC.

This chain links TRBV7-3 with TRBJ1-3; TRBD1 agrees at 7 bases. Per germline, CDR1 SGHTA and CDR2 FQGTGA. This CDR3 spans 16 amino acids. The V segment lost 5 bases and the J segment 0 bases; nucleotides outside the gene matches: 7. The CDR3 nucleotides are TGTGCCAGCAGCCCTACAGGGGCCGTCTCTGGAAACACCATATATTTT. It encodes CASSPTGAVSGNTIYF.

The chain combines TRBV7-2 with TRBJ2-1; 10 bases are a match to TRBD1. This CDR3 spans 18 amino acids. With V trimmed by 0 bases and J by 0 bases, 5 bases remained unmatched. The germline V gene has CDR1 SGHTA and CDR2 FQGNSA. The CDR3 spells CASSLAPGTGVSYNEQFF. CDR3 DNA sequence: TGTGCCAGCAGCTTAGCCCCCGGGACAGGGGTCTCCTACAATGAGCAGTTCTTC.

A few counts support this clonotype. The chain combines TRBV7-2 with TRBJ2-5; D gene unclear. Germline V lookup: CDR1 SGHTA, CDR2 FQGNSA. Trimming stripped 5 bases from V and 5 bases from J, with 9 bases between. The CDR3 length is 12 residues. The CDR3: CASSRTRETQYF. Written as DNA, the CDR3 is TGTGCCAGCAGCCGTACCAGGGAGACCCAGTACTTC.

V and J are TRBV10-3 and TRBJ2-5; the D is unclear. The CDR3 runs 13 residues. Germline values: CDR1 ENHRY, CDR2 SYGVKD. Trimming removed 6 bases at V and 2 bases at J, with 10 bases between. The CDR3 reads CAISGLEQETQYF. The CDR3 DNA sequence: TGTGCCATCAGCGGATTGGAACAAGAGACCCAGTACTTC.

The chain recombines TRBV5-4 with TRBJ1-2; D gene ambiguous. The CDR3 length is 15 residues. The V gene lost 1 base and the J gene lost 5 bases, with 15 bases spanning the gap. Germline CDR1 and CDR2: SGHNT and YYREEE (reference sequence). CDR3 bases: TGTGCCAGCAGCTTGAAAGGAGGGAAGGAATATGGCTACACCTTC. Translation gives CASSLKGGKEYGYTF.